The next 10 T cell receptor beta chains were all read from a single sample in a study of blood T cells in healthy people across ages. PCR was performed a second time for about 6 to 12 cycles using a sample-barcoded 5' primer and a J-beta primer mix. Using its own MiXCR run on the 5' RACE reads, TCRdb lists one record per CDR3 protein. The repertoire holds 1.5 million to 2 million distinct CDR3 sequences, with about 49% as singletons. The sample was blood. Source of these receptors: a woman in her forties in good health.

The gene calls are TRBV20-1 and TRBJ2-5; D call uncertain. Trimming took off 1 base at V and 1 base at J, with 4 bases between the two ends. The CDR3 consists of 12 residues. The germline CDR1 and CDR2 sequences are DFQATT and SNEGSKA (reference sequence). The DNA for the CDR3 is TGCAGTGCTAGAGGACCCCAAGAGACCCAGTACTTC. The encoded protein is CSARGPQETQYF.

The rearrangement joins TRBV7-9 to TRBJ1-4; weak D call: TRBD1 (5 bases). Germline V gives CDR1 SEHNR, CDR2 FQNEAQ (reference sequence). The length of the CDR3 is 13 residues. V lost 7 bases and J 0 bases, leaving 6 bases between the germline ends. The CDR3 spells CASIGATNEKLFF. For the CDR3, the DNA is TGTGCCAGCATAGGGGCAACTAATGAAAAACTGTTTTTT.

This chain joins TRBV10-3 and TRBJ2-3, with D possibly matching TRBD2 (6 bases). The CDR3 contains 12 residues. Trimming removed 6 bases from V and 14 bases from J, with 18 bases in between. The germline V gene encodes CDR1 ENHRY and CDR2 SYGVKD. The CDR3 loop is CAIRPDSGSPYF. In DNA form, the CDR3 reads TGTGCCATCAGACCCGATAGCGGTTCTCCGTATTTT.

The gene calls are TRBV12-3 or TRBV12-4 and TRBJ2-3; D may be TRBD2 (5 bases). The CDR3 spans 14 residues. Trimming took 7 bases from V and 3 from J, leaving 14 bases between them. The CDR3, as DNA: TGTGCCAGCACGTGTCGCGGGCGGACAGATACGCAGTATTTT. Translating gives CASTCRGRTDTQYF.

V usage is TRBV4-3 and J usage is TRBJ1-2, with D tentatively TRBD1 (5 bases). The V end was cut by 3 bases, the J end by 5 bases, with 13 bases between. Germline V gene data show CDR1 as LGHNA and CDR2 as YSLEER. This CDR3 contains 14 residues. The CDR3 sequence: CASSHGGEKYGYTF. The CDR3 bases are TGCGCCAGCAGCCATGGGGGGGAAAAGTATGGCTACACCTTC.

CDR3 sequence reads: CASSQSGTSDDTQYF. The DNA of the CDR3 is TGCGCCAGCAGCCAATCCGGGACTAGCGACGATACGCAGTATTTT. The rearrangement links TRBV4-3 to TRBJ2-3; 10 positions agree with TRBD2. V lost 2 bases and J lost 6; bases outside the gene matches: 5. CDR3 length equals 15 residues. The germline V gene has CDR1 LGHNA and CDR2 YSLEER.

A single count supports this clonotype. The rearrangement uses TRBV24-1 and TRBJ2-5; perhaps D is TRBD1 or TRBD2 (5 bases each). The V end was cut by 3 bases, the J end by 11 bases, with 24 bases between. Germline values: CDR1 KGHDR, CDR2 SFDVKD. This CDR3 contains 16 residues. CDR3 region: CATSDPGPREGNEQYF. For the CDR3, the DNA is TGTGCCACCAGTGATCCGGGACCCCGGGAAGGCAATGAGCAGTACTTC.

This chain joins TRBV29-1 and TRBJ2-3; no definite D call. This CDR3 has 14 amino acids. Germline-derived CDR1 and CDR2 are SQVTM and ANQGSEA. The V end lost 4 bases, the J end lost 2 bases, and 13 bases lay between the germline ends. The CDR3 region has the DNA TGCAGCGTTGCCACCTTACTACCCACAGATACGCAGTATTTT. Residues: CSVATLLPTDTQYF.

This clonotype was recorded a few times. This rearrangement joins TRBV2 to TRBJ2-1; weak D call: TRBD1 (5 bases). Germline CDR1 is SNHLY and CDR2 is FYNNEI. CDR3 length: 14 residues. The ends were cut back, 2 bases at V and 3 bases at J, with 8 bases in the middle. The DNA for the CDR3 is TGTGCCAGCAGTGAACGGACAAACTACAATGAGCAGTTCTTC. Translating gives CASSERTNYNEQFF.

This clonotype was detected a few times. The genes are TRBV6-5 and TRBJ2-5; tentatively, D is TRBD2 (6 bases). The CDR3 has 15 residues. Germline CDR1 reads MNHEY; CDR2 reads SVGAGI. V was trimmed by 7 bases and J by 4 bases, leaving 19 bases between them. This CDR3 reads CASTAGEVMGETQYF. The CDR3 nucleotides are TGTGCCAGCACCGCCGGGGAGGTGATGGGAGAGACCCAGTACTTC.